The 27 T cell receptor beta chains given below trace back to one sample, sequenced in a study of shared clonotypes between healthy human individuals. Method: immunoSEQ multiplex PCR; TCRdb's copy keeps in-frame clones and lacks some. The sample yields roughly 700,000 clones, roughly 70% seen once. Sample: memory CD4+ T cells sorted from blood. Noted subset: CD45RA-negative fraction. The receptor set was obtained from a woman in her thirties in good health.

V usage is TRBV6-6 and J usage is TRBJ1-4, with D unclear. The CDR3 runs to 14 residues. Germline CDR1 and CDR2: MNHNY and SVGAGI (reference sequence). V was trimmed by 2 bases and J by 7 bases, leaving 11 bases between them. DNA for the CDR3: TGTGCCAGCAGTTACGTGGGGATGGGTGAAAAACTGTTTTTT. It encodes CASSYVGMGEKLFF.

The chain carries TRBV29-1 and TRBJ2-7; 10 nucleotides align to TRBD2. The germline V gene encodes CDR1 SQVTM and CDR2 ANQGSEA. V lost 6 bases and J lost 2; bases outside the gene matches: 4. The CDR3 contains 13 residues. The CDR3 reads CSVKREGPYEQYF. CDR3 in DNA: TGCAGCGTGAAGCGGGAGGGCCCCTACGAGCAGTACTTC.

The V call is TRBV5-1, the J call TRBJ1-1; D may be TRBD1 (6 bases). V lost 5 bases to trimming and J lost 1 base, with 12 bases between them. CDR3 length equals 14 residues. CDR1 is SGHRS, CDR2 YFSETQ, per germline. The CDR3 loop is CASRPGAQNTEAFF. Written as DNA, the CDR3 is TGCGCCAGCAGGCCAGGGGCCCAGAACACTGAAGCTTTCTTT.

The chain uses TRBV9 and TRBJ1-2; D is uncertain. The V end lost 4 bases, the J end lost 5 bases, and 12 bases lay between the germline ends. Germline V CDR1 and CDR2: SGDLS, YYNGEE. The CDR3 covers 13 residues. The CDR3 region has the DNA TGTGCCAGCAGCCCTACGGGCCCATATGGCTACACCTTC. Protein: CASSPTGPYGYTF.

This chain links TRBV4-2 with TRBJ2-1; 7 bases align to TRBD2. There are 14 residues in the CDR3. The trim removed 5 bases at V and 8 bases at J, leaving 9 bases unmatched. In germline, CDR1 is LGHNA, CDR2 YNFKEQ. For the CDR3, the DNA is TGTGCCAGCAGCTTACAGCGGGACTCCCATGAGCAGTTCTTC. Residues: CASSLQRDSHEQFF.

The chain combines TRBV7-2 with TRBJ1-2; 7 bases are shared with TRBD1. Germline values: CDR1 SGHTA, CDR2 FQGNSA. J gave up 12 bases and V 6 bases, and 10 bases lay outside the gene matches. This CDR3 contains 12 residues. This CDR3 reads CASSFPGQRNTF. CDR3 bases: TGTGCCAGCAGTTTCCCGGGACAGCGGAACACCTTC. The full variable domain, completed using reference TRBV7-2 and TRBJ1-2, is GAGVSQSPSNKVTEKGKDVELRCDPISGHTALYWYRQSLGQGLEFLIYFQGNSAPDKSGLPSDRFSAERTGGSVSTLTIQRTQQEDSAVYLCASSFPGQRNTFGSGTRLTVV.

This clone was counted between two and nine times. This chain links TRBV9 with TRBJ2-3; D ambiguous. CDR3 size: 15 residues. Trimming stripped 5 bases from V and 1 base from J, with 14 bases between. Germline lookup yields CDR1 SGDLS and CDR2 YYNGEE. CDR3 in amino acids: CASSVGAYGTDTQYF. In DNA, the CDR3 is TGTGCCAGCAGTGTCGGTGCGTACGGCACAGATACGCAGTATTTT.

In the case of this clone: A much bigger clone sits one base away, suggesting this may be a read error. The sample has other DNA sequences that encode this CDR3 too. The chain combines TRBV11-3 with TRBJ2-2; no definite D call. With 4 bases removed from V and 5 bases from J, the gap between germline ends came to 5 bases. Looked up from germline, CDR1 is SGHNT and CDR2 is YENEEA. The CDR3 length is 12 residues. The CDR3 reads CASSSETGELFF. The CDR3 coding sequence is TGTGCCAGCAGCTCCGAAACCGGGGAGCTGTTTTTT.

This clone was seen repeatedly, ten times or more. The J gene is TRBJ2-2, the V gene TRBV19; 8 bases are a match to TRBD1. V lost 1 base to trimming and J lost 4 bases; unmatched junction nucleotides: 2. CDR3 length equals 15 residues. Germline V CDR1 and CDR2: LNHDA, SQIVND (reference sequence). The CDR3 reads CASSIVTGGTGELFF. The CDR3 bases are TGTGCCAGTAGTATAGTCACAGGGGGCACCGGGGAGCTGTTTTTT. Full variable domain (outside the CDR3, taken from reference TRBV19 and TRBJ2-2): DGGITQSPKYLFRKEGQNVTLSCEQNLNHDAMYWYRQDPGQGLRLIYYSQIVNDFQKGDIAEGYSVSREKKESFPLTVTSAQKNPTAFYLCASSIVTGGTGELFFGEGSRLTVL.

The chain is built from TRBV11-2 and TRBJ1-5; 8 nucleotides align to TRBD1. Germline V gene sequence: CDR1 SGHAT, CDR2 FQNNGV. This CDR3 has 15 amino acids. V gave up 2 bases and J gave up 7 bases; unmatched junction bases: 7. CDR3 coding DNA: TGTGCCAGCAGCTTACCGGACAGGGCACAACAGCCCCAGCATTTT. Translating it yields CASSLPDRAQQPQHF. Combining the CDR3 with reference TRBV11-2 and TRBJ1-5 gives the whole variable domain EAGVAQSPRYKIIEKRQSVAFWCNPISGHATLYWYQQILGQGPKLLIQFQNNGVVDDSQLPKDRFSAERLKGVDSTLKIQPAKLEDSAVYLCASSLPDRAQQPQHFGDGTRLSIL.

The chain couples TRBV11-2 to TRBJ1-1; D unclear. Germline lookup yields CDR1 SGHAT and CDR2 FQNNGV. Deletions cut 4 bases from V and 6 bases from J, with 18 bases between. The CDR3 is 15 amino acids. The CDR3 coding sequence is TGTGCCAGCAGCTCATGGACGGGAGGGTCGGCTGAAGCTTTCTTT. Translating gives CASSSWTGGSAEAFF.

This clone was counted between two and nine times. V gene TRBV7-2 combines with J gene TRBJ1-2; tentative D call: TRBD1 (6 bases). The CDR3 has 16 amino acids. Germline CDR1 reads SGHTA; CDR2 reads FQGNSA. V gave up 5 bases and J gave up 0 bases, with 16 bases separating them. CDR3 region: CASSPNTGTPNYGYTF. DNA of the CDR3: TGTGCCAGCAGCCCGAATACCGGGACACCTAACTATGGCTACACCTTC.

The chain has TRBV11-2 and TRBJ2-1, with TRBD2 identical over 12 bases. J lost 8 bases, V lost 7 bases, and 6 bases had no gene match. Germline CDR1 reads SGHAT; CDR2 reads FQNNGV. The CDR3 runs to 14 residues. This CDR3 is CASTRTSGIDEQFF. The CDR3 nucleotides read TGTGCCAGCACCAGGACTAGCGGGATTGATGAGCAGTTCTTC.

The rearrangement joins TRBV5-4 to TRBJ2-5; D is unclear. Trimming pared 3 bases from V and 5 bases from J, leaving 14 bases between. CDR3 length equals 14 residues. Germline V gene sequence: CDR1 SGHNT, CDR2 YYREEE (reference sequence). The CDR3 DNA is TGTGCCAGCAGCTCAATGTCCGACGGGGAGACCCAGTACTTC. It translates to CASSSMSDGETQYF.

Concerning this clone: This same CDR3 is encoded by further DNA sequences in the sample. J is TRBJ2-3 and V is TRBV5-4; D gene uncertain. Germline V CDR1 and CDR2: SGHNT, YYREEE (reference sequence). The CDR3 contains 15 residues. The V end lost 0 bases, the J end lost 2 bases, and 10 bases lay between the germline ends. CDR3: CASSLALSATDTQYF. The CDR3 region has the DNA TGTGCCAGCAGCTTGGCCCTTTCAGCCACAGATACGCAGTATTTT.

The rearrangement links TRBV19 to TRBJ1-5; TRBD1 agrees at 9 bases. The CDR3 runs 16 residues. J was trimmed by 6 bases and V by 5 bases; bases with no gene match: 11. Looked up from germline, CDR1 is LNHDA and CDR2 is SQIVND (reference sequence). The CDR3 nucleotides are TGTGCCAGTAGTCCGAACCTCAACAGGGGGCGTCAGCCCCAGCATTTT. This translates into CASSPNLNRGRQPQHF. Using reference TRBV19 and TRBJ1-5 for the parts outside the CDR3, the full variable domain is DGGITQSPKYLFRKEGQNVTLSCEQNLNHDAMYWYRQDPGQGLRLIYYSQIVNDFQKGDIAEGYSVSREKKESFPLTVTSAQKNPTAFYLCASSPNLNRGRQPQHFGDGTRLSIL.

Comment on this clone: Other DNA sequences in this specimen translate into the identical CDR3. The rearrangement links TRBV29-1 to TRBJ2-5; D perhaps matches TRBD1 (6 bases). The CDR3 extends over 11 amino acids. The germline CDR1 and CDR2 sequences are SQVTM and ANQGSEA. V was shortened by 4 bases and J by 4 bases, with 7 bases between the two germline ends. The CDR3 protein is CSVVDRETQYF. In DNA form, the CDR3 reads TGCAGCGTTGTGGACAGAGAGACCCAGTACTTC.

The rearrangement joins TRBV30 to TRBJ2-5; 8 bases match TRBD2. TRBJ2-7 explains the end of the DNA better; the J call may be wrong. This CDR3 contains 13 residues. CDR1 is GTSNPN, CDR2 SVGIG, per germline (reference sequence). The CDR3 protein is CAWRGYSGTEQYF. In DNA, the CDR3 is TGTGCCTGGAGGGGTTATAGCGGGACCGAGCAGTACTTC.

The CDR3 loop is CASNTGAPNIQYF. The DNA for the CDR3 is TGTGCCAGCAACACCGGGGCCCCAAACATTCAGTACTTC. The chain joins TRBV7-8 to TRBJ2-4; D possibly uses TRBD1 or TRBD2 (5 bases each). The CDR3 loop spans 13 amino acids. V was trimmed by 7 bases and J by 6 bases, leaving 13 bases between them. CDR1 SGHVS and CDR2 FQNEAQ come from the germline V gene. The full variable domain, with the rest looked up from reference TRBV7-8 and TRBJ2-4, is GAGVSQSPRYKVAKRGQDVALRCDPISGHVSLFWYQQALGQGPEFLTYFQNEAQLDKSGLPSDRFFAERPEGSVSTLKIQRTQQEDSAVYLCASNTGAPNIQYFGAGTRLSVL.

This clone came up many times. This sequence joins TRBV10-3 and TRBJ2-7; TRBD2 matches at 10 bases. The length of the CDR3 is 14 residues. V dropped 5 bases and J dropped 2; count of bases not matched to a gene: 3. CDR1 ENHRY and CDR2 SYGVKD come from the germline V gene. DNA for the CDR3: TGTGCCATCAGTTCCGGGACTAGCGCCTACGAGCAGTACTTC. Protein sequence: CAISSGTSAYEQYF.

This clone occurred many times. This sample also contains other DNA sequences that code for the same CDR3. The J gene is TRBJ1-2, the V gene TRBV28, with TRBD1 matching over 7 bases. The CDR3 loop spans 15 amino acids. The V and J ends lost 5 bases and 1 base, in that order; junction bases with no gene match: 7. CDR1 MDHEN and CDR2 SYDVKM come from the germline V gene. CDR3 coding DNA: TGTGCCAGCAGTCCCCCCGGGACAGTTAACTATGGCTACACCTTC. Its translation is CASSPPGTVNYGYTF.

The chain is built from TRBV6-4 and TRBJ2-3; D uncertain. V lost 2 bases, J lost 0 bases, and 9 bases lay in between. Germline V lookup: CDR1 MRHNA, CDR2 SNTAGT. The CDR3 extends over 15 amino acids. The CDR3 DNA sequence: TGTGCCAGCAGTGACAAAGAGGAGAGCACAGATACGCAGTATTTT. Its translation is CASSDKEESTDTQYF.

This clone was picked up a small number of times. The same CDR3 is also encoded by other DNA sequences in this sample. This chain joins TRBV5-1 and TRBJ2-1; TRBD1 is a possible D gene (5 bases). V lost 3 bases, J lost 1 base, and 11 bases lay in between. Germline CDR1 reads SGHRS; CDR2 reads YFSETQ. The CDR3 is 15 amino acids. CDR3 protein: CASSSDSLSYNEQFF. The CDR3 DNA is TGCGCCAGCAGCTCCGACAGTCTTTCCTACAATGAGCAGTTCTTC. Full variable domain (missing parts from reference TRBV5-1 and TRBJ2-1): KAGVTQTPRYLIKTRGQQVTLSCSPISGHRSVSWYQQTPGQGLQFLFEYFSETQRNKGNFPGRFSGRQFSNSRSEMNVSTLELGDSALYLCASSSDSLSYNEQFFGPGTRLTVL.

The CDR3 loop reads CASSVSALEETQYF. The CDR3 nucleotides read TGTGCCAGCAGCGTTTCGGCCTTGGAAGAGACCCAGTACTTC. V and J are TRBV2 and TRBJ2-5; no firm D call. CDR1 and CDR2 from the germline V gene are SNHLY and FYNNEI. This CDR3 comprises 14 residues. Trimming stripped 6 bases from V and 3 bases from J, with 14 bases between.

This chain links TRBV19 with TRBJ2-2, with no clear D. The germline V and J ends were trimmed by 7 bases and 0 bases, with 9 bases remaining between them. The V gene's germline CDR1 is LNHDA and CDR2 SQIVND (reference sequence). The CDR3 has 14 residues. CDR3 sequence reads: CASNEDANTGELFF. DNA of the CDR3: TGTGCCAGTAATGAGGACGCGAACACCGGGGAGCTGTTTTTT.

The genes are TRBV7-2 and TRBJ2-3, with a tentative D call TRBD1 (6 bases). The V gene lost 3 bases and the J gene lost 4 bases, with 8 bases spanning the gap. The CDR3 runs to 13 residues. Germline V CDR1 and CDR2: SGHTA, FQGNSA. The CDR3 DNA sequence: TGTGCCAGCAGCTTTTACAGGGCAGATACGCAGTATTTT. Its protein product is CASSFYRADTQYF. The complete variable domain, with remaining parts taken from reference TRBV7-2 and TRBJ2-3, reads GAGVSQSPSNKVTEKGKDVELRCDPISGHTALYWYRQSLGQGLEFLIYFQGNSAPDKSGLPSDRFSAERTGGSVSTLTIQRTQQEDSAVYLCASSFYRADTQYFGPGTRLTVL.

As for this clone: Other DNA sequences in this specimen translate into the identical CDR3. The chain is built from TRBV4-1 and TRBJ2-3; no definite D call. Trimming took off 0 bases at V and 2 bases at J, with 6 bases between the two ends. The CDR3 contains 14 residues. Germline CDR1 and CDR2: MGHRA and YSYEKL. CDR3 sequence: CASSQDRATDTQYF. The CDR3 DNA is TGCGCCAGCAGCCAAGATAGGGCCACAGATACGCAGTATTTT.